This note documents a single TCR beta chain sequence. The antigen is undetermined. Cycle 7 day 1, cycle 4 day 1, and baseline were the timepoints at which blood was sampled. The data were produced by immunoSEQ multiplex PCR, yet TCRdb's version contains in-frame clones alone and is incomplete. Of about 73,000 clones in the sample, almost 90% were seen once. These data belong to a study of OX40 agonist ivuxolimab in advanced cancers. Study-wide context: Of the participants, approximately 40% had some prior anti-PD-1, anti-PD-L1 or anti-CTLA-4 therapy, which was allowed.

Notes on the study in general: CD8+ T cells averaged more expanded clones than CD4+. Both CD4+ and CD8+ T cell populations in blood had undergone clonal expansion by week 6 at 0.1 to 3.0 mg/kg.

The source is an adult with an advanced solid tumor such as melanoma, head and neck, liver or kidney cancer. The source material was CD4+ or CD8+ T cells sorted from blood, sampled in a trial of the OX40 agonist ivuxolimab.

CDR3 sequence: CASSSTYEQYF. The CDR3 region has the DNA TGTGCCAGCAGCTCCACCTACGAGCAGTACTTC. V is TRBV7-9 and J is TRBJ2-5; D gene unclear. The J call may not be correct, given that the DNA end is closer to TRBJ2-7. In germline, CDR1 is SEHNR, CDR2 FQNEAQ (reference sequence). The length of the CDR3 is 11 residues.